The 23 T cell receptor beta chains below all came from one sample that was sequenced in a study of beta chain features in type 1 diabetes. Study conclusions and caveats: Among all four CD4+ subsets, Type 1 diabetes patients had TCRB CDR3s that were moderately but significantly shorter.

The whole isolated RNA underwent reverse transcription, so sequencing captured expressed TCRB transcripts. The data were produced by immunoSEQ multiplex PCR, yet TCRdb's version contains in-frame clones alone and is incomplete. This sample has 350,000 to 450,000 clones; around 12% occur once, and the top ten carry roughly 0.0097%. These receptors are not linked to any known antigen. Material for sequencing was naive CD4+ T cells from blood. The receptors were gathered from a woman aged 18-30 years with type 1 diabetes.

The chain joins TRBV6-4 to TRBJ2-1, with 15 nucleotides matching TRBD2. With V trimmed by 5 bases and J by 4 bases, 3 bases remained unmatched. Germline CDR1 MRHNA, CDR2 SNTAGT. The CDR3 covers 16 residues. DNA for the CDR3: TGTGCCAGCAGTCATGGACTAGCGGGAGGGTACAATGAGCAGTTCTTC. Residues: CASSHGLAGGYNEQFF.

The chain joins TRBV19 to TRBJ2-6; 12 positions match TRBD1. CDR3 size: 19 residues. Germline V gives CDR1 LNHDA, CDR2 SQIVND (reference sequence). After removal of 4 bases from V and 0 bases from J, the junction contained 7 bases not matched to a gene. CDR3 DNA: TGTGCCAGTAGTAGATCGGGACAGGGGGCGTCCTCTGGGGCCAACGTCCTGACTTTC. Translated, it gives CASSRSGQGASSGANVLTF.

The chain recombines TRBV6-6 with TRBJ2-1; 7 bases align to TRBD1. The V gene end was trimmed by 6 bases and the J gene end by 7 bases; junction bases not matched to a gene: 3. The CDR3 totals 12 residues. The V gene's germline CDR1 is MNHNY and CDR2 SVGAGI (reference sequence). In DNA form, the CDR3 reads TGTGCCAGCAGCCCAGGGGGAAATGAGCAGTTCTTC. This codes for CASSPGGNEQFF.

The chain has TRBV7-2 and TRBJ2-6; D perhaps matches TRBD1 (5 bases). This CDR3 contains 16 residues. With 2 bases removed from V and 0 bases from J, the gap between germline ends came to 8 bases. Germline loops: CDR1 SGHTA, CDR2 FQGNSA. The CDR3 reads CASSLWGSSGANVLTF. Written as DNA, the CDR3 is TGTGCCAGCAGCTTATGGGGCAGCTCTGGGGCCAACGTCCTGACTTTC.

The CDR3 loop reads CASRRRGRPQHF. The CDR3 bases are TGCGCCAGCAGACGACGGGGGAGGCCCCAGCATTTT. The chain employs TRBV5-1 and TRBJ1-5; a weak D match, TRBD1 (5 bases). The V gene's germline CDR1 is SGHRS and CDR2 YFSETQ. The ends were cut back, 5 bases at V and 9 bases at J, with 12 bases in the middle. The CDR3 is made up of 12 amino acids.

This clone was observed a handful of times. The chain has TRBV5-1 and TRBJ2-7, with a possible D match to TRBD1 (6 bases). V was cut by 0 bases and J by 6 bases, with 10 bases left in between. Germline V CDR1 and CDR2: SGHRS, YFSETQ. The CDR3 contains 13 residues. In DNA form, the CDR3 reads TGCGCCAGCAGCTTGGACAGGGAACCCGAGCAGTACTTC. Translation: CASSLDREPEQYF. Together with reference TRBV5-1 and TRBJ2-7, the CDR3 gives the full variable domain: KAGVTQTPRYLIKTRGQQVTLSCSPISGHRSVSWYQQTPGQGLQFLFEYFSETQRNKGNFPGRFSGRQFSNSRSEMNVSTLELGDSALYLCASSLDREPEQYFGPGTRLTVT.

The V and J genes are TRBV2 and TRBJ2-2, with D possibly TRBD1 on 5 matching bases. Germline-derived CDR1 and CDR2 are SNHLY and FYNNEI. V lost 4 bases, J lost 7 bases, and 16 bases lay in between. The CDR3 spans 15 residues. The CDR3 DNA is TGTGCCAGCAGTGCAATACAGACAGTGGGCGGGGAGCTGTTTTTT. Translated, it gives CASSAIQTVGGELFF. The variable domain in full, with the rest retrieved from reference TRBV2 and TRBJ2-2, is EPEVTQTPSHQVTQMGQEVILRCVPISNHLYFYWYRQILGQKVEFLVSFYNNEISEKSEIFDDQFSVERPDGSNFTLKIRSTKLEDSAMYFCASSAIQTVGGELFFGEGSRLTVL.

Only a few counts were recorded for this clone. CDR3 nucleotide sequence: TGTGCCACCAGCACCCGGCCAGGGGTCAATTCACCCCTCCACTTT. Translated: CATSTRPGVNSPLHF. The chain is built from TRBV15 and TRBJ1-6; tentative D call: TRBD1 (6 bases). Germline-derived CDR1 and CDR2 are LNHNV and YYDKDF (reference sequence). The CDR3 totals 15 residues. Trimming removed 4 bases at V and 7 bases at J, with 14 bases between.

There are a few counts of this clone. The CDR3 DNA reads as TGTGCCAGCAGCCCGATCAGACCCGGGGAGGGGGCCTACGAGCAGTACTTC. This sequence encodes CASSPIRPGEGAYEQYF. The V and J genes are TRBV13 and TRBJ2-7, with D maybe TRBD2 (7 bases). Trimming left V 5 bases short and J 2 bases short, with 22 bases between. Germline V gene lookup returns CDR1 PRHDT and CDR2 FYEKMQ (reference sequence). The CDR3 length is 17 residues.

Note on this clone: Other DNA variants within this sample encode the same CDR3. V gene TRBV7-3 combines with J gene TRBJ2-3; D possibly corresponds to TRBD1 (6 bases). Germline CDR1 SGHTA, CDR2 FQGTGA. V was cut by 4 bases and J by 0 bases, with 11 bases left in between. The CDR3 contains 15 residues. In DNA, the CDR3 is TGTGCCAGCAGCTCACAGGGAACTAGCACAGATACGCAGTATTTT. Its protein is CASSSQGTSTDTQYF.

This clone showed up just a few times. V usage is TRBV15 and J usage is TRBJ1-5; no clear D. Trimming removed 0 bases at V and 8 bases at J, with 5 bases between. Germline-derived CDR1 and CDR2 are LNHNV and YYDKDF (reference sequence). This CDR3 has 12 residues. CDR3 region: CATSRDREPQHF. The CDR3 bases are TGTGCCACCAGCAGAGATCGGGAGCCCCAGCATTTT.

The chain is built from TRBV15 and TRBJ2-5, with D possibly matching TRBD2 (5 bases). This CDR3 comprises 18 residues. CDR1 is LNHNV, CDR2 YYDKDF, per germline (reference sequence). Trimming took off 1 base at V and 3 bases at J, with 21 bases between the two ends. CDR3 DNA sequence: TGTGCCACCAGCAGAGGGGAGCCTCAAAACGCACGAAAAGAGACCCAGTACTTC. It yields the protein CATSRGEPQNARKETQYF.

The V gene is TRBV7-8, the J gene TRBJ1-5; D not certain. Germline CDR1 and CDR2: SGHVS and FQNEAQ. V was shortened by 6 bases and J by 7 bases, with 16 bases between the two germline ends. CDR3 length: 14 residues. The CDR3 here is CASSYQRVRQPQHF. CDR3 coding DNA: TGTGCCAGCAGTTATCAGAGGGTGAGGCAGCCCCAGCATTTT.

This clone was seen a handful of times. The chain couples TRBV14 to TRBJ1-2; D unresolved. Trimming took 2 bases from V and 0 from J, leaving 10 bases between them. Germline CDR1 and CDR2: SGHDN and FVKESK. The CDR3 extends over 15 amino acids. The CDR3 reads CASSQRGSTNYGYTF. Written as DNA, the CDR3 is TGTGCCAGCAGCCAACGCGGATCCACTAACTATGGCTACACCTTC.

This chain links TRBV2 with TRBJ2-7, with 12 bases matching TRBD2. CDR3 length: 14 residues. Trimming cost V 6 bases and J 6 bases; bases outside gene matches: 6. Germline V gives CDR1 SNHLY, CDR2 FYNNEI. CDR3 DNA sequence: TGTGCCAGCAGCAGACTAGCGGGAGTTCGCGAGCAGTACTTC. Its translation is CASSRLAGVREQYF. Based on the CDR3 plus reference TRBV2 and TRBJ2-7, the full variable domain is EPEVTQTPSHQVTQMGQEVILRCVPISNHLYFYWYRQILGQKVEFLVSFYNNEISEKSEIFDDQFSVERPDGSNFTLKIRSTKLEDSAMYFCASSRLAGVREQYFGPGTRLTVT.

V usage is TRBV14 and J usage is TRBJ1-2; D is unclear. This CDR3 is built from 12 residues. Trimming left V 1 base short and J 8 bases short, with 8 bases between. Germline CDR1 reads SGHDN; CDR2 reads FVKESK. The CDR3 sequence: CASSQVGGGYTF. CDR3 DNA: TGTGCCAGCAGCCAAGTCGGAGGGGGCTACACCTTC.

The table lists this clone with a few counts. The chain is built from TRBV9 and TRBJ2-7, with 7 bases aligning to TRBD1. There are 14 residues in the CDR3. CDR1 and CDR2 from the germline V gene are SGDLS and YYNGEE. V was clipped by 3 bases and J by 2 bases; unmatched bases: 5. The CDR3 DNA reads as TGTGCCAGCAGCGCCGGGACAGAGACCTACGAGCAGTACTTC. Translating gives CASSAGTETYEQYF. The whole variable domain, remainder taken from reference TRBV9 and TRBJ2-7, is DSGVTQTPKHLITATGQRVTLRCSPRSGDLSVYWYQQSLDQGLQFLIQYYNGEERAKGNILERFSAQQFPDLHSELNLSSLELGDSALYFCASSAGTETYEQYFGPGTRLTVT.

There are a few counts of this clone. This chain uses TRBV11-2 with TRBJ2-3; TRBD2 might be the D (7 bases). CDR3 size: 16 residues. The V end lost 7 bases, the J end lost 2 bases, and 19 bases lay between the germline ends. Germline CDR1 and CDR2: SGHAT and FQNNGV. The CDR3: CASTGSRGPITDTQYF. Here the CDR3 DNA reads TGTGCCAGCACCGGTTCGCGGGGGCCGATCACAGATACGCAGTATTTT.

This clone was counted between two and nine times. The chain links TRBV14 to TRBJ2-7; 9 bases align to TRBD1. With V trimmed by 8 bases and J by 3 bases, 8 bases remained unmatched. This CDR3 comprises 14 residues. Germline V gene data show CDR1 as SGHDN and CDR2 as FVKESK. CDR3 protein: CASQPGQGVYEQYF. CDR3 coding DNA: TGTGCCAGCCAACCGGGACAGGGAGTCTACGAGCAGTACTTC.

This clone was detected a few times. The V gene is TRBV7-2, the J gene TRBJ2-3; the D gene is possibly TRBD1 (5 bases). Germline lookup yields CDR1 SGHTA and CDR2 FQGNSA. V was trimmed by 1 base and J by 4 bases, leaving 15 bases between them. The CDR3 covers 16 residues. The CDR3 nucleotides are TGTGCCAGCAGCTTAGGGGGCTCGGTTGGGGCAGATACGCAGTATTTT. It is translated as CASSLGGSVGADTQYF.

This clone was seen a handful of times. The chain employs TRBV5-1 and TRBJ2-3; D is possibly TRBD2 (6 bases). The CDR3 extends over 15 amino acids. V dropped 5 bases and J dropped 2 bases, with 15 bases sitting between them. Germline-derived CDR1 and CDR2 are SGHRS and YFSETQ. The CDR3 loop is CASREGRFPTDTQYF. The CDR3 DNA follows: TGCGCCAGCAGGGAGGGGCGATTCCCCACAGATACGCAGTATTTT.

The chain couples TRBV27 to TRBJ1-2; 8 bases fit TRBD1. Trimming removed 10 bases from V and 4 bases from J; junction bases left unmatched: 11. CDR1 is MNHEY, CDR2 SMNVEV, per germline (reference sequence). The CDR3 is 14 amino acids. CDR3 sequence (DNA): TGTGCCACCAGGCGGACAGGGCAAAGCTATGGCTACACCTTC. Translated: CATRRTGQSYGYTF.

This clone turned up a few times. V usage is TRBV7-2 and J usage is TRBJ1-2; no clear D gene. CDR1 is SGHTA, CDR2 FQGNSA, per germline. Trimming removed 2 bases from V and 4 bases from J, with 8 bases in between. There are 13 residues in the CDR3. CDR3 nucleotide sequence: TGTGCCAGCAGCTTACCGGGATCCTATGGCTACACCTTC. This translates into CASSLPGSYGYTF.